This section outlines one T cell receptor beta chain sequence together with its context. What it recognizes is unknown. Clones were sequenced by immunoSEQ multiplex PCR, and TCRdb holds only the in-frame ones, with some missing. This sample has fewer than 110,000 clones, with around nine tenths found just once. This sample was included in a study of identifying expanded T cells in peripheral blood. Germline V gene data show CDR1 as SNHLY and CDR2 as FYNNEI. This CDR3 region has 14 residues. General study points: Technical replicates showed around 1.3 changed clones; two weeks roughly 16; four weeks 19.

During the collection period, no donor immune events like infections were recorded. Input material: blood. This chain links TRBV2 with TRBJ2-3; D perhaps matches TRBD2 (6 bases). This TCR derives from a person aged 18 to 75 in good health. The CDR3 protein is CAGQDGGSTDTQYF. The DNA of the CDR3 is TGTGCAGGACAAGACGGGGGAAGCACAGATACGCAGTATTTT.